What follows are 21 T cell receptor beta chains derived from one specimen sequenced in a study of T-cell reconstitution after alpha-beta-depleted transplantation in children. A library of TCRbeta sequences, prepared with unique molecular identifiers, was generated. TCRdb reprocessed the PCR reads with MiXCR, giving one entry per CDR3 protein. The table shows about 610,000 distinct CDR3 sequences, with 10% to 13% occurring only once. The sample consisted of PBMCs from the stem cell graft donor, taken from the stem cell graft. Receptor source: a human donor who donated a stem cell graft to a child with acute myeloid leukemia.

As for this clonotype: The CDR3 does not close with the conserved phenylalanine or tryptophan, likely indicating a read error. The chain is built from TRBV20-1 and TRBJ1-1; possible D gene TRBD1, 6 bases. The CDR3 contains 13 residues. In germline, CDR1 is DFQATT, CDR2 SNEGSKA (reference sequence). V lost 2 bases and J 1 base, leaving 8 bases between the germline ends. The CDR3 reads CSARYRENTEAFY. The CDR3 DNA reads as TGCAGTGCTAGATACAGGGAGAACACTGAAGCTTTCTAT.

The V and J genes are TRBV19 and TRBJ1-1; D remains unclear. CDR3 length: 14 residues. Germline V lookup: CDR1 LNHDA, CDR2 SQIVND (reference sequence). V was shortened by 3 bases and J by 0 bases, with 8 bases between the two germline ends. The CDR3: CASSIGVMNTEAFF. The DNA for the CDR3 is TGTGCCAGTAGTATCGGAGTTATGAACACTGAAGCTTTCTTT.

The chain carries TRBV5-1 and TRBJ2-4; 9 positions agree with TRBD2. J gave up 8 bases and V 4 bases, and 7 bases lay outside the gene matches. This CDR3 region has 14 residues. The germline V gene has CDR1 SGHRS and CDR2 YFSETQ. The CDR3 region has the DNA TGCGCCAGCAGCGTGCGGGAGGGCCAGGACATTCAGTACTTC. Translated, it gives CASSVREGQDIQYF.

V and J are TRBV29-1 and TRBJ2-4; 11 positions match TRBD2. The CDR3 is 14 residues long. Germline CDR1 SQVTM, CDR2 ANQGSEA. V was pared by 4 bases and J by 7 bases, with 6 bases of the junction left unmatched. The DNA for the CDR3 is TGCAGCGTTGGAACTAGCGGGAGCTTGAACATTCAGTACTTC. This codes for CSVGTSGSLNIQYF.

V gene TRBV5-4 combines with J gene TRBJ2-3; D not certain. The CDR3 extends over 13 amino acids. CDR1 and CDR2 from the germline V gene are SGHNT and YYREEE (reference sequence). The germline V and J ends were trimmed by 4 bases and 4 bases, with 10 bases remaining between them. Here the CDR3 reads CASSPQLADTQYF. Here the CDR3 DNA reads TGTGCCAGCAGCCCCCAGTTGGCAGATACGCAGTATTTT.

The chain carries TRBV6-5 and TRBJ2-1, with D perhaps TRBD2 (5 bases). CDR1 MNHEY and CDR2 SVGAGI come from the germline V gene. Trimming removed 8 bases from V and 6 bases from J, with 14 bases in between. The CDR3 sequence is 13 residues long. CDR3 residues: CASRRIATNEQFF. The CDR3 DNA reads TGTGCCAGCCGGCGGATAGCGACCAATGAGCAGTTCTTC.

The genes are TRBV6-1 and TRBJ2-5; 10 nucleotides line up with TRBD2. Unmatched junction bases numbered 5, after V lost 6 bases and J lost 4 bases. The CDR3 covers 14 residues. Germline loops: CDR1 MNHNS, CDR2 SASEGT. CDR3 bases: TGTGCCAGCAGACTAGCGGGATTTTCAGAGACCCAGTACTTC. It specifies CASRLAGFSETQYF.

This clonotype was found a few times. The genes are TRBV6-2 or TRBV6-3 and TRBJ2-7, with 16 bases fitting TRBD2. V lost 4 bases, J lost 6 bases, and 18 bases stayed unmatched. Germline CDR1 is MNHEY and CDR2 is SVGEGT. The CDR3 consists of 20 residues. In nucleotides, the CDR3 is TGTGCCAGCAGTTGGGAGCCGGGACTAGCGGGAGGGCCGCAGACGAGCGAGCAGTACTTC. Amino acids: CASSWEPGLAGGPQTSEQYF.

This chain links TRBV29-1 with TRBJ2-1; 13 bases fit TRBD2. Trimming removed 3 bases from V and 5 bases from J; junction bases left unmatched: 7. This CDR3 has 16 residues. Germline V lookup: CDR1 SQVTM, CDR2 ANQGSEA. The CDR3, as DNA: TGCAGCGTTGACGGACTAGCGGGAGCTTGGGACAATGAGCAGTTCTTC. It yields the protein CSVDGLAGAWDNEQFF.

The rearrangement links TRBV24-1 to TRBJ1-5, with D tentatively TRBD1 (5 bases). Trimming stripped 3 bases from V and 7 bases from J, with 15 bases between. The germline CDR1 and CDR2 sequences are KGHDR and SFDVKD. This CDR3 contains 15 residues. CDR3: CATSDAGTRGQPQHF. DNA for the CDR3: TGTGCCACCAGTGATGCGGGGACCCGCGGGCAGCCCCAGCATTTT.

The table lists this clonotype with a few counts. The chain carries TRBV30 and TRBJ2-7, with D uncertain. The V gene's germline CDR1 is GTSNPN and CDR2 SVGIG (reference sequence). Between the trimmed V and J ends, which lost 2 bases and 3 bases, there was a span of 14 bases. This CDR3 contains 14 residues. CDR3 nucleotide sequence: TGTGCCTGGAGTATCGCGGTGAGAGGCTACGAGCAGTACTTC. It translates to CAWSIAVRGYEQYF.

This clonotype has at least ten counts. V and J are TRBV20-1 and TRBJ1-3, with D perhaps TRBD1 (5 bases). Germline V gene sequence: CDR1 DFQATT, CDR2 SNEGSKA (reference sequence). The CDR3 extends over 17 amino acids. V lost 0 bases and J 0 bases, leaving 15 bases between the germline ends. The CDR3 sequence: CSARDLPGTRSGNTIYF. The CDR3 nucleotides read TGCAGTGCTAGAGATCTTCCCGGGACCCGCTCTGGAAACACCATATATTTT.

This clonotype came up a few times. The chain combines TRBV20-1 with TRBJ2-4, with 7 bases identical to TRBD2. The V and J ends lost 0 bases and 9 bases, in that order; junction bases with no gene match: 11. The germline gives CDR1 DFQATT, CDR2 SNEGSKA (reference sequence). The CDR3 loop spans 15 amino acids. CDR3 region: CSARDGGGVEGIQYF. The CDR3 nucleotides are TGCAGTGCTAGAGATGGGGGAGGGGTGGAAGGCATTCAGTACTTC.

The sample holds many counts of this clonotype. The DNA of the CDR3 is TGTGCCAGCAGTTTATTTGGCCCCGCAACTAGTAACACAGATACGCAGTATTTT. This encodes CASSLFGPATSNTDTQYF. This chain joins TRBV28 and TRBJ2-3; TRBD2 might be the D (5 bases). Trimming stripped 1 base from V and 2 bases from J, with 19 bases between. The length of the CDR3 is 18 residues. Germline CDR1 and CDR2: MDHEN and SYDVKM.

In this sample, this clonotype turned up a few times. The chain carries TRBV7-2 and TRBJ2-7; possible D gene TRBD1, 6 bases. The CDR3 has 15 residues. The V and J ends lost 5 bases and 1 base respectively, with 15 bases between them. From germline, CDR1 is SGHTA and CDR2 FQGNSA. Here the CDR3 reads CASSPTRDKSYEQYF. CDR3 in DNA: TGTGCCAGCAGCCCAACCCGGGACAAGTCCTACGAGCAGTACTTC.

A few counts support this clonotype. This chain links TRBV14 with TRBJ2-1, with TRBD1 matching over 8 bases. Trimming at V came to 1 base and at J to 0 bases, leaving 11 bases not matched to a gene. The CDR3 totals 19 residues. Germline V gene data show CDR1 as SGHDN and CDR2 as FVKESK. The CDR3 DNA sequence: TGTGCCAGCAGCCAAGTTTACCGGACAGGGCCTAGCTCCTACAATGAGCAGTTCTTC. It yields the protein CASSQVYRTGPSSYNEQFF.

This chain connects TRBV18 to TRBJ2-2; D not certain. The germline CDR1 and CDR2 sequences are KGHSH and LQKENI. Trimming removed 4 bases at V and 5 bases at J, with 17 bases between. This CDR3 comprises 16 residues. The CDR3 bases are TGTGCCAGCTCACAAGCTATAACGATTGGAACCGGGGAGCTGTTTTTT. Protein sequence: CASSQAITIGTGELFF.

This clonotype was observed many times. V and J are TRBV28 and TRBJ2-7; 9 nucleotides match TRBD2. Trimming removed 6 bases from V and 2 bases from J; junction bases left unmatched: 5. The length of the CDR3 is 14 residues. Germline V gene lookup returns CDR1 MDHEN and CDR2 SYDVKM. The DNA for the CDR3 is TGTGCCAGCAGGGCGGGGGGGCCTACCTACGAGCAGTACTTC. It is translated as CASRAGGPTYEQYF.

This clonotype was recorded a few times. The V and J genes are TRBV11-1 and TRBJ2-5, with 14 bases matching TRBD2. In germline, CDR1 is SGHAT, CDR2 FQDESV (reference sequence). The CDR3 totals 18 residues. The J segment lost 1 base and the V segment lost 6 bases, leaving 10 bases of the junction unmatched. The CDR3 coding sequence is TGTGCCAGCAGGGAACCCGGGACTAGCGGGAGAATCCAAGAGACCCAGTACTTC. This translates into CASREPGTSGRIQETQYF.

This chain joins TRBV6-2 or TRBV6-3 and TRBJ2-1; D is possibly TRBD1 or TRBD2 (6 bases each). In germline, CDR1 is MNHEY, CDR2 SVGEGT. V lost 2 bases and J lost 4, with 18 bases in between. This CDR3 has 17 amino acids. In DNA, the CDR3 is TGTGCCAGCAGTTACCTCTTGAGAGAGGGGGGATACAATGAGCAGTTCTTC. Translated: CASSYLLREGGYNEQFF.

This chain joins TRBV11-2 and TRBJ2-7; D not certain. The V gene lost 3 bases and the J gene lost 3 bases, with 12 bases spanning the gap. CDR3 length: 14 amino acids. Germline values: CDR1 SGHAT, CDR2 FQNNGV. In nucleotides, the CDR3 is TGTGCCAGCAGCTTGTTAGATACCGGCTACGAGCAGTACTTC. Its protein product is CASSLLDTGYEQYF.